The subject of this entry is one T cell receptor beta chain. CDR1 is LNHNV and CDR2 is YYDKDF in the germline V gene (reference sequence). V was pared by 5 bases and J by 6 bases, with 10 bases between. The CDR3 is 12 residues long. This entry belongs to a study of T cell responses to AZD1222 COVID-19 vaccine. The assay was immunoSEQ multiplex PCR, and TCRdb's table has in-frame clones only and misses some. The sample records approximately 270,000 clones, 90% to 95% being singletons. The chain couples TRBV15 to TRBJ1-1, with D unclear. The sequence was obtained from an adult who received the AZD1222 COVID-19 vaccine. Specimen: peripheral blood, collected 28 days after the second AZD1222 dose. The CDR3 reads CATSGGPPEAFF. The CDR3 DNA sequence: TGTGCCACCAGCGGCGGGCCCCCTGAAGCTTTCTTT.